This T cell receptor beta chain was identified in a study of cytotoxic CD8 clonotypes in ibrutinib-treated CLL (dated by TCRdb to the early 2020s). Background for the entire study: The cohort included roughly 15 treatment-naive and under 13 relapsed/refractory patients; around 17 were IGHV unmutated. Responses were partial in about 25 patients and complete in 2; after median 68 months follow-up, about 14 stayed in remission and roughly twelve progressed. Cryopreserved peripheral blood mononuclear cells were obtained before treatment, at response, and at either sustained remission or disease progression. Samples at response were collected after a median of around twelve months of treatment, with a range of 6 to 36 months. An average of around 250,000 productive templates and around 100,000 productive rearrangements was obtained per sample. Longitudinal samples were available for about 30% of the roughly 90 trial participants. Every remission and progressive disease sample was obtained while ibrutinib was still being received by the patients. The paper's findings and limits, for the study overall: Baseline clonality exceeded that of age-matched healthy donors and correlated strongly with circulating CD8+ T-cell counts. Sustained-remission and progressing patients did not have matched sampling times, and lymph node repertoires were not examined. At ibrutinib response clonality went up, during sustained remission it held steady, and at progression it dropped back toward baseline. Public clonotypes were rare and either shrank or stayed stable during treatment, and the rise in clonality at ibrutinib response reflected expansion of private clonotypes.

This specimen's time point label, interpreted: approximately 25 months on ibrutinib. For TCR beta library preparation, 1.5 to 2 micrograms of genomic DNA were isolated from cryopreserved PBMCs. Longitudinal blood samples from CLL patients receiving ibrutinib monotherapy were subjected to high-throughput TCR beta sequencing. The patients took part in an open-label, single-center phase 2 trial of ibrutinib monotherapy. Details on this clone: It has no known antigen specificity. No clone much larger than this one lies a single base away; base qualities are absent.

A MiSeq instrument was used for deep resolution sequencing, which targeted depths ranging from 1 in 1 million up to 1 in 200,000 T cells, with coverage averaging 10x for each clonotype. TCR beta libraries were generated with the immunoSEQ hsTCRB Kit. The source study handled its data this way. The data were analyzed with ImmunoSEQ Analyzer and ImmunoSEQ Data Assistant, and V, D and J gene assignments followed IMGT definitions. Clonality, which ranges from 0 to 1, was calculated as one minus the normalized Shannon entropy of productive rearrangement frequencies. Public clonotype analysis was restricted to overrepresented clonotypes comprising at least 0.05% of each patient's repertoire. More than ten repertoires from age-matched healthy donors, obtained from immuneACCESS, served as clonality controls. TCRdb holds this immuneACCESS table with in-frame rearrangements only. Some clones are missing; in checked studies, unresolved V genes explain under half, and the rest has no known cause. V, J and clone size derive from that table, while D and trimming were established from the DNA sequence. The sample table contains 90,000 to 95,000 clones; only one count was recorded for 60% to 80% of them. The ten largest clones capture around 24% of the sample.

Germline trimming: 0 bases from V, 6 bases from J; junction bases outside gene matches: 4. Spanning cysteine to phenylalanine, the CDR3 consists of 14 amino acids. The only DNA kept is the CDR3, 42 bases in frame from the first base. The germline V gene yields MGHRA for CDR1 and YSYEKL for CDR2. Sequencing was performed on PBMCs, taken after 24 months of ibrutinib treatment. The V gene is TRBV4-1 and the J gene is TRBJ2-5, and TRBD1 aligns with 7 junction nucleotides. The clonotype was recovered from a human donor with chronic lymphocytic leukemia. CDR3 loop: CASSQENRGQTQYF. Read as DNA, the sequence is TGCGCCAGCAGCCAAGAGAACAGGGGTCAGACCCAGTACTTC.